This record covers a single TCR beta chain. As yet, its antigen is unknown. Here immunoSEQ multiplex PCR was the method, and the copy in TCRdb shows in-frame clones only, minus some. The table has about 410,000 clones, 70% to 90% seen once. Germline assignment: CDR1 MNHNY and CDR2 SVGAGI (reference sequence). V was clipped by 4 bases and J by 3 bases; unmatched bases: 8. CDR3 length: 15 residues. These data originate in a study of Ad26.COV2.S vaccination and SARS-CoV-2 variants. Study conclusions and caveats: Substantial breadth was reportedly displayed by spike-specific CD8+ and CD4+ T cell responses after vaccination.

Treatment denoted: 15 to 20 received Ad26.COV2.S at low or high dose, single or two shots; 5 received placebo; per-sample allocation not given. Following the first vaccine or placebo injection, samples were taken on day 63. Here the sequenced sample was peripheral blood, taken in a trial of Ad26.COV2.S vaccine versus placebo. The sequence derives from a person between 18 and 60 years old who received the Ad26.COV2.S COVID-19 vaccine or a placebo. This rearrangement joins TRBV6-6 to TRBJ2-7; 8 positions match TRBD2. The CDR3 loop reads CASSSSPGTSYEQYF. CDR3 DNA: TGTGCCAGCAGTTCTAGTCCCGGGACTAGCTACGAGCAGTACTTC.